The 17 T cell receptor beta chains below were found in one sample sequenced in a study of cytomegalovirus exposure and HLA in healthy donors (dated by TCRdb to the late 2010s). The library relied on the immunoSEQ multiplex PCR assay. The table was pulled from immuneACCESS by TCRdb, which kept in-frame rearrangements only. Such tables lose some clones; where checked, under half of the loss comes from unresolved V genes, and the rest has no known cause. The sample table records some 100,000 clones; less than 90% of these occur just once. 4% to 5.5% of the sample lies in the top ten. Sequenced input: PBMCs. Receptors originate from a man in his late teens or twenties in good health and CMV-seropositive.

This clone has just one count. CDR3 nucleotide sequence: TGTGCCAGCAGCTTAGCAGGGGGCGAGGAGACCCAGTACTTC. Its translation: CASSLAGGEETQYF. The rearrangement links TRBV7-9 to TRBJ2-5; 7 bases map to TRBD1. CDR3 length: 14 residues. V lost 0 bases and J lost 5; bases outside the gene matches: 3. The germline V gene encodes CDR1 SEHNR and CDR2 FQNEAQ (reference sequence).

The chain combines TRBV2 with TRBJ2-3, with 9 bases that match TRBD1. From germline, CDR1 is SNHLY and CDR2 FYNNEI. The CDR3 runs to 14 residues. Unmatched junction bases numbered 9, after V lost 7 bases and J lost 7 bases. CDR3 DNA: TGTGCCAGCACAGAAAGGACAGGGGTGAATACGCAGTATTTT. Residues: CASTERTGVNTQYF.

For this clone: The germline gene is not matched at one end of the junction; a read error may be the cause. The J gene is TRBJ2-7, the V gene TRBV7-8; D ambiguous. CDR3 length equals 14 residues. Germline values: CDR1 SGHVS, CDR2 FQNEAQ. The CDR3 DNA follows: TGTGCCAGCAGCTTAGGATGGCCCCTCGCGGTCCCGTCTTTC. It codes for CASSLGWPLAVPSF.

The V gene is TRBV10-3, the J gene TRBJ1-2; TRBD1 matches at 7 bases. The CDR3 totals 13 residues. Per the germline V gene, CDR1 is ENHRY and CDR2 is SYGVKD. With 4 bases clipped from V and 2 bases from J, the junction kept 1 base outside the gene matches. DNA for the CDR3: TGTGCCATCAGTGTGGGACAGAACTATGGCTACACCTTC. It yields the protein CAISVGQNYGYTF.

The chain links TRBV30 to TRBJ1-3; D might be TRBD1 (6 bases). Germline V CDR1 and CDR2: GTSNPN, SVGIG (reference sequence). CDR3 length equals 14 residues. V lost 0 bases and J 2 bases, leaving 8 bases between the germline ends. CDR3 residues: CAWSVGGTGNTIYF. In DNA, the CDR3 is TGTGCCTGGAGTGTAGGGGGTACTGGAAACACCATATATTTT.

CDR3 loop: CASSEKTGTEYSNQPQHF. The CDR3 DNA reads TGCGCCAGCAGTGAGAAGACAGGGACGGAGTATAGCAATCAGCCCCAGCATTTT. The chain joins TRBV10-1 to TRBJ1-5; 7 bases align to TRBD1. The CDR3 has 18 residues. Germline CDR1 and CDR2: WNHNN and SYGVQD (reference sequence). V was clipped by 2 bases and J by 0 bases; unmatched bases: 10.

This rearrangement joins TRBV15 to TRBJ2-7; the D gene is possibly TRBD1 (5 bases). The CDR3 sequence is 14 residues long. The ends were cut back, 7 bases at V and 5 bases at J, with 18 bases in the middle. In germline, CDR1 is LNHNV, CDR2 YYDKDF (reference sequence). CDR3 nucleotides: TGTGCCACCACCCAAAAAGGGGTAAACGACGAGCAGTACTTC. Encoded protein: CATTQKGVNDEQYF.

This clone has only one observation. The genes are TRBV7-9 and TRBJ1-1; the match to TRBD1 covers 11 bases. The CDR3 length is 14 residues. Germline V lookup: CDR1 SEHNR, CDR2 FQNEAQ (reference sequence). The V gene end was trimmed by 5 bases and the J gene end by 3 bases; junction bases not matched to a gene: 2. The DNA for the CDR3 is TGTGCCAGCAGCCGGGACAGGGGGGACACTGAAGCTTTCTTT. Its translation: CASSRDRGDTEAFF.

The V and J genes are TRBV29-1 and TRBJ2-3, with 15 nucleotides matching TRBD2. CDR1 and CDR2 from the germline V gene are SQVTM and ANQGSEA. Losses at the gene ends were 4 bases for V and 4 bases for J; bases not matched to a gene: 3. There are 15 residues in the CDR3. CDR3: CSVGTSGGAADTQYF. The CDR3, as DNA: TGCAGCGTTGGGACTAGCGGGGGGGCGGCAGATACGCAGTATTTT.

The rearrangement uses TRBV5-1 and TRBJ2-3, with a possible D match to TRBD2 (5 bases). Trimming took off 2 bases at V and 2 bases at J, with 12 bases between the two ends. There are 15 residues in the CDR3. Germline V gives CDR1 SGHRS, CDR2 YFSETQ. CDR3 sequence (DNA): TGCGCCAGCAGCTTCCTAGCCCCCTTCACAGATACGCAGTATTTT. This sequence encodes CASSFLAPFTDTQYF. The full variable domain, with the rest looked up from reference TRBV5-1 and TRBJ2-3, is KAGVTQTPRYLIKTRGQQVTLSCSPISGHRSVSWYQQTPGQGLQFLFEYFSETQRNKGNFPGRFSGRQFSNSRSEMNVSTLELGDSALYLCASSFLAPFTDTQYFGPGTRLTVL.

The CDR3 nucleotides are TGTGCCAGCAGCACGACAGCCGATACTAACACCGGGGAGCTGTTTTTT. Encoded protein: CASSTTADTNTGELFF. V and J are TRBV9 and TRBJ2-2; D perhaps matches TRBD1 (5 bases). The germline gives CDR1 SGDLS, CDR2 YYNGEE. Between the trimmed V and J ends, which lost 4 bases and 2 bases, there was a span of 15 bases. This CDR3 spans 16 amino acids.

The V and J genes are TRBV15 and TRBJ2-7; 8 bases are a match to TRBD2. V gave up 0 bases and J gave up 5 bases; unmatched junction bases: 9. Looked up from germline, CDR1 is LNHNV and CDR2 is YYDKDF (reference sequence). CDR3 size: 16 residues. CDR3 residues: CATSRDFRGGLHEQYF. CDR3 in DNA: TGTGCCACCAGCAGAGATTTCCGGGGGGGCCTCCACGAGCAGTACTTC.

The rearrangement uses TRBV2 and TRBJ1-1; D uncertain. Germline V gene lookup returns CDR1 SNHLY and CDR2 FYNNEI. The CDR3 runs 16 residues. V was trimmed by 3 bases and J by 1 base, leaving 15 bases between them. The CDR3 DNA reads TGTGCCAGCAGTGACTATGGGGAGCGGGGGAACACTGAAGCTTTCTTT. Residues: CASSDYGERGNTEAFF.

The chain employs TRBV29-1 and TRBJ1-1; D call uncertain. The germline V and J ends were trimmed by 4 bases and 7 bases, with 10 bases remaining between them. This CDR3 contains 11 residues. Germline V gene sequence: CDR1 SQVTM, CDR2 ANQGSEA. DNA of the CDR3: TGCAGCGTTGGGGGAGGGATTGAAGCTTTCTTT. Protein product: CSVGGGIEAFF.

The chain joins TRBV4-2 to TRBJ1-1, with D perhaps matching TRBD1 (5 bases). CDR3 length: 15 amino acids. Germline V CDR1 and CDR2: LGHNA, YNFKEQ. The ends were cut back, 4 bases at V and 4 bases at J, with 16 bases in the middle. This CDR3 reads CASSPTGGGRTEAFF. CDR3 in DNA: TGTGCCAGCAGCCCAACCGGGGGAGGGCGCACTGAAGCTTTCTTT.

The gene calls are TRBV7-2 and TRBJ1-4, with TRBD1 matching 7 bases. CDR3 length: 13 residues. CDR1 is SGHTA and CDR2 is FQGNSA in the germline V gene. Germline trimming cut 1 base from V and 10 bases from J; bases unmatched to any gene: 3. The CDR3, as DNA: TGTGCCAGCAGCTTAGAGGGGGCAAGAAAACTGTTTTTT. Translated: CASSLEGARKLFF.

This clone was seen a single time. The J gene is TRBJ2-5, the V gene TRBV5-4; D unclear. The V gene lost 2 bases and the J gene lost 2 bases, with 7 bases spanning the gap. Germline assignment: CDR1 SGHNT and CDR2 YYREEE (reference sequence). This CDR3 has 13 amino acids. The DNA of the CDR3 is TGTGCCAGCAGCTTCCCCCAACAAGAGACCCAGTACTTC. Its protein is CASSFPQQETQYF.